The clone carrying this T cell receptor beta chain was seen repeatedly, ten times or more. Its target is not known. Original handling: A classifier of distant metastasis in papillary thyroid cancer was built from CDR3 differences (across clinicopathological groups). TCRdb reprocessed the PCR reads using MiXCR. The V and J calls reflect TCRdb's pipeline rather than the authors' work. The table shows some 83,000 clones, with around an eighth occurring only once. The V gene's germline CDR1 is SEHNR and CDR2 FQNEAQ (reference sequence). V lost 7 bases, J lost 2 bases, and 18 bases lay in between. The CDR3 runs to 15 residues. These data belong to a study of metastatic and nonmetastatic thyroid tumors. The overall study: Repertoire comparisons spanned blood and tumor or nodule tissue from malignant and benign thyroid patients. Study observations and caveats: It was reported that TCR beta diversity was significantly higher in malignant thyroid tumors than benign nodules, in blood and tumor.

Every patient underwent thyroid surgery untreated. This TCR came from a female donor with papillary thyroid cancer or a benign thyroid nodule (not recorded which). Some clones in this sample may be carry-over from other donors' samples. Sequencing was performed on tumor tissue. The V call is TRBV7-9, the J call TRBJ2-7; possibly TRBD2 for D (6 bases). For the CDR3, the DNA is TGTGCCAGCACCCTAGCCGGAGGGTCCACCTACGAGCAGTACTTC. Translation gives CASTLAGGSTYEQYF.